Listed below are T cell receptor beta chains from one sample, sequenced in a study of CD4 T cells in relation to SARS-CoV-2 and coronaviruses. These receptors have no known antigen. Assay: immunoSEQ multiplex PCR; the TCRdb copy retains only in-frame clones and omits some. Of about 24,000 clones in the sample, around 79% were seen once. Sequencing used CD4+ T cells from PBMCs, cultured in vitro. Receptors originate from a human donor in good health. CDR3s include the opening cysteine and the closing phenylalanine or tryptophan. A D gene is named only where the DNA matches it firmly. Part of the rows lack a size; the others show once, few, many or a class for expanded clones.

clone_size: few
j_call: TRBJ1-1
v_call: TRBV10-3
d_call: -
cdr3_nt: TGTGCCATCAGTGGGGACGGTGAAGCTTTCTTT
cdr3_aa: CAISGDGEAFF

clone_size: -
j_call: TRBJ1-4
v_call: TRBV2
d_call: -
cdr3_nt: TGTGCCAGCACCCGCCGCGGCCTTACAGGGACTAATGAAAAACTGTTTTTT
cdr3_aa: CASTRRGLTGTNEKLFF

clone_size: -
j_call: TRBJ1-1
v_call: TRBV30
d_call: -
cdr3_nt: TGTGCCTGGAGTGGACAAAACACTGAAGCTTTCTTT
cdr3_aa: CAWSGQNTEAFF

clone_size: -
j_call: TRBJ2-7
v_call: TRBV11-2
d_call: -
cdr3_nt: TGTGCCAGCAGCCTCCTAACCTACGAGCAGTACTTC
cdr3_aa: CASSLLTYEQYF

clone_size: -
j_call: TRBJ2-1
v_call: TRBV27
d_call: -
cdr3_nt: TGTGCCATTGGCGGTGAGCAGTTCTTC
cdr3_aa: CAIGGEQFF

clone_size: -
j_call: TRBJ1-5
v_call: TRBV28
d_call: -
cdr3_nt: TGTGCCAGCGAGAGGGGAGGATATCAGCCCCAGCATTTT
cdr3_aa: CASERGGYQPQHF

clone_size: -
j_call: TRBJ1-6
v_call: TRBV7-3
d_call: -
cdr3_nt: TGTGCCAGCAGCTTAACGGGCAACCCAAATTCACCCCTCCACTTT
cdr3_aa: CASSLTGNPNSPLHF

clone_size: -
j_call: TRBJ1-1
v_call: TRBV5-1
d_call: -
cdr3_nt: TGCGCCAGCAGCCCGATGGGGGTAGGGGACACTGAAGCTTTCTTT
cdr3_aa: CASSPMGVGDTEAFF

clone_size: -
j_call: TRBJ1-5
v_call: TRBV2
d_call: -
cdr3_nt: TGTGCCAGCACCGAGAGGGGATCGGTACGGCACAATCAGCCCCAGCATTTT
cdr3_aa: CASTERGSVRHNQPQHF

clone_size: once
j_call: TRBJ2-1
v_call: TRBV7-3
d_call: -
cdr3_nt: TGTGCCAGCAGCTGGGGACCTAGCTCCTACAATGAGCAGTTCTTC
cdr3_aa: CASSWGPSSYNEQFF

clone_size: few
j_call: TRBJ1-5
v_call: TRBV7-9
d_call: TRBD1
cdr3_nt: TGTGCCAGCAGCCGCCGGGACAGTGAGCCCCAGCATTTT
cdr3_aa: CASSRRDSEPQHF

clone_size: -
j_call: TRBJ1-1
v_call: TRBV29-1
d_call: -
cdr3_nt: TGCAGCGTTGATGTGACAGGTCACCTCCTTTACACTGAAGCTTTCTTT
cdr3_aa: CSVDVTGHLLYTEAFF

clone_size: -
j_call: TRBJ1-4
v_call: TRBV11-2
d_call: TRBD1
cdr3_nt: TGTGCCAGCAGCCCCGGGACAGGAATAGCAACTAATGAAAAACTGTTTTTT
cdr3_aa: CASSPGTGIATNEKLFF

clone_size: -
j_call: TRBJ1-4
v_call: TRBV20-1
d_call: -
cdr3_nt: TGCAGTGGGCGGTTAAATGAAAAACTGTTTTTT
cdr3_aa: CSGRLNEKLFF

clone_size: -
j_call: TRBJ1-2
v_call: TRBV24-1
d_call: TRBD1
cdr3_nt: TGTGCCACCAGTGATGCAGGGACAGGAGCTGCCTATGGCTACACCTTC
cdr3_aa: CATSDAGTGAAYGYTF

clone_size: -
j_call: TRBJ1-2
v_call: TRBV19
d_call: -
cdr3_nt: TGTGCCAGTAGTATGACGGGTCAGGGCCATGGCTACACCTTC
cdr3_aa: CASSMTGQGHGYTF

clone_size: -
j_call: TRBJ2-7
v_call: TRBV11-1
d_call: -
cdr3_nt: TGTGCCAGCAGCACCTCCGGACCTGCTTACGAGCAGTACTTC
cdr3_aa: CASSTSGPAYEQYF

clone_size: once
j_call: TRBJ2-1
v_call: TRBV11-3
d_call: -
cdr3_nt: TGTGCCAGCAGCTTAGGGGAGTTTAATGAGCAGTTCTTC
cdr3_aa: CASSLGEFNEQFF

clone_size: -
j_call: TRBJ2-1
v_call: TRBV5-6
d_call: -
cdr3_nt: TGTGCCAGCAGCCAAGGCCCCGGAGGGGTCGATGAGCAGTTCTTC
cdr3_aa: CASSQGPGGVDEQFF

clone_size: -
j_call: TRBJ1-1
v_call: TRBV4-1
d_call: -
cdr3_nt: TGCGCCAGCAGCAAAAGCCCGGGGGCGAACACTGAAGCTTTCTTT
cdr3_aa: CASSKSPGANTEAFF

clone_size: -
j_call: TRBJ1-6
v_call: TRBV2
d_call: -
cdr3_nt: TGTGCCAGCAGTGTCTACAGAGATAATTCACCCCTCCACTTT
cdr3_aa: CASSVYRDNSPLHF

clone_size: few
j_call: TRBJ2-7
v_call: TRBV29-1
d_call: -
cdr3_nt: TGCAGCGTCGCGGACGGAACCTACGAGCAGTACTTC
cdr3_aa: CSVADGTYEQYF

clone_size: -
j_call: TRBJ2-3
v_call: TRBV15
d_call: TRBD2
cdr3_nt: TGTGCCACCAGCAGAGGACTAGCGGCACGCACAGATACGCAGTATTTT
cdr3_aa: CATSRGLAARTDTQYF

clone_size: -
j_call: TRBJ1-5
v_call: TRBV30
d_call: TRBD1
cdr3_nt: TGTGCCTGGGACAGGGGTGGAAGCAATCAGCCCCAGCATTTT
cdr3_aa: CAWDRGGSNQPQHF